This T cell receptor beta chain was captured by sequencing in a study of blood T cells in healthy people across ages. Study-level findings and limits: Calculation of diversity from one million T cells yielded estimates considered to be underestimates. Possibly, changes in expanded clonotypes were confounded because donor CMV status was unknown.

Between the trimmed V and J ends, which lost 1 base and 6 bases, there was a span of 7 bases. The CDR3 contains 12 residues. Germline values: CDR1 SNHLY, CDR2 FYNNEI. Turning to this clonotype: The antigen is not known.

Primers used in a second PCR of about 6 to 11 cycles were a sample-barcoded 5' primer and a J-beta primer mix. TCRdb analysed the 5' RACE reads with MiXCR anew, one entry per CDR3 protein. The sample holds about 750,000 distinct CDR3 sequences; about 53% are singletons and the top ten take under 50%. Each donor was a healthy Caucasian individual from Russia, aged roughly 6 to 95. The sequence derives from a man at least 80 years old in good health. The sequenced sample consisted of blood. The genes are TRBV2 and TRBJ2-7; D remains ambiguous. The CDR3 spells CASSEDVGEQYF. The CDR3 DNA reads TGTGCCAGCAGTGAAGATGTAGGCGAGCAGTACTTC.